This T cell receptor (beta chain) originates from a study of blood T cells in healthy people across ages. Study conclusions and caveats: It was held that the diversity estimates obtained from one million T cells were underestimates. Among T cells, TCR beta diversity per million cells dropped roughly linearly as age rose.

This clonotype was seen a handful of times. What it binds is unknown. A sample-barcoded 5' primer and a J-beta primer mix were used in a second PCR of roughly 6 to 11 cycles. Every cDNA molecule carried a tag from a template-switch adaptor bearing 12 random nucleotides. TCRdb called the 5' RACE reads again in MiXCR, with one record for every CDR3 protein. The repertoire holds some 1,800,000 distinct CDR3 sequences, approximately 40% seen once, with 20% to 25% in the top ten. The V and J ends lost 1 base and 4 bases, in that order; junction bases with no gene match: 11. The CDR3 length is 17 residues. Germline loops: CDR1 SSHAT, CDR2 FNYEAQ (reference sequence). Isolated per sample were at least 6 million PBMCs.

The genes are TRBV7-7 and TRBJ2-5, with 8 positions matching TRBD2. What was sequenced was blood. This sequence originates from a human donor in good health. The CDR3 reads CASSLGAGGPGRETQYF. The CDR3 DNA follows: TGTGCCAGCAGCTTAGGGGCGGGGGGCCCGGGGAGAGAGACCCAGTACTTC.